The 22 T cell receptor beta chains below were found in one sample sequenced in a study of patients and donors after allogeneic stem cell transplantation. A single record per CDR3 protein comes from TCRdb applying MiXCR to the RT-PCR reads. Of hundreds of thousands of distinct CDR3 sequences listed, 16% are singletons. Sequencing was performed on blood, either unsorted or a sorted T cell fraction (not recorded which). These receptors came from a human donor who was either an allogeneic HSCT recipient or a stem cell or donor lymphocyte infusion donor (not recorded which). It is not recorded whose cells these are; they may come from a transplant donor.

This clonotype was seen a few times. The chain carries TRBV9 and TRBJ2-3, with 14 bases matching TRBD2. Looked up from germline, CDR1 is SGDLS and CDR2 is YYNGEE. J gave up 2 bases and V 4 bases, and 6 bases lay outside the gene matches. CDR3 length: 17 amino acids. In nucleotides, the CDR3 is TGTGCCAGCAGCAGCGGGACTAGCGGGGGACTCACAGATACGCAGTATTTT. It specifies CASSSGTSGGLTDTQYF. The full variable domain, with the rest looked up from reference TRBV9 and TRBJ2-3, is DSGVTQTPKHLITATGQRVTLRCSPRSGDLSVYWYQQSLDQGLQFLIQYYNGEERAKGNILERFSAQQFPDLHSELNLSSLELGDSALYFCASSSGTSGGLTDTQYFGPGTRLTVL.

This clonotype was seen at least ten times. Written as DNA, the CDR3 is TGTGCCAGCAGACCCGGGACTAGGAGCCACGAGCAGTACTTC. Its protein product is CASRPGTRSHEQYF. V and J are TRBV12-3 or TRBV12-4 and TRBJ2-7; TRBD2 aligns across 8 bases. CDR3 size: 14 residues. The J segment lost 5 bases and the V segment lost 6 bases, leaving 9 bases of the junction unmatched.

This clonotype was counted between two and nine times. This chain uses TRBV11-2 with TRBJ2-5; tentative D call: TRBD1 (6 bases). CDR1 is SGHAT, CDR2 FQNNGV, per germline. The CDR3 length is 13 residues. Trimming took off 3 bases at V and 4 bases at J, with 9 bases between the two ends. The CDR3 region has the DNA TGTGCCAGCAGCTTTACAGGGTCAGAGACCCAGTACTTC. Encoded protein: CASSFTGSETQYF.

This clonotype was recorded at least ten times. The J gene is TRBJ2-7, the V gene TRBV12-3 or TRBV12-4; D is undetermined. The CDR3 is 11 residues long. V gave up 3 bases and J gave up 2 bases, with 2 bases separating them. CDR3 sequence reads: CASSFPYEQYF. Here the CDR3 DNA reads TGTGCCAGCAGTTTCCCCTACGAGCAGTACTTC.

This clonotype was seen more than once but under ten times. The CDR3 bases are TGCAGTGCCTACCGACGGGGAGTGGGCACCGGGGAGCTGTTTTTT. It yields the protein CSAYRRGVGTGELFF. The chain recombines TRBV20-1 with TRBJ2-2; possible D gene TRBD2, 5 bases. There are 15 residues in the CDR3. V lost 6 bases, J lost 4 bases, and 18 bases lay in between. Germline-derived CDR1 and CDR2 are DFQATT and SNEGSKA (reference sequence).

The chain links TRBV9 to TRBJ1-1; D unresolved. CDR3 length: 15 residues. Germline-derived CDR1 and CDR2 are SGDLS and YYNGEE. Trimming pared 0 bases from V and 5 bases from J, leaving 14 bases between. The CDR3 DNA reads as TGTGCCAGCAGCGTAGACCGGGAAGTGAGGACTGAAGCTTTCTTT. It codes for CASSVDREVRTEAFF.

This clonotype was seen more than once but under ten times. The chain's CDR3 is CASSRLAGGASNEQFF. The CDR3 bases are TGTGCCAGCAGCCGACTAGCGGGAGGGGCATCCAATGAGCAGTTCTTC. The chain recombines TRBV12-3 or TRBV12-4 with TRBJ2-1; 14 nucleotides line up with TRBD2. The CDR3 has 16 amino acids. V was clipped by 6 bases and J by 6 bases; unmatched bases: 7.

The chain couples TRBV21-1 to TRBJ2-2; TRBD1, the table's D call, lacks a check against the DNA. TRBV21-1 is assigned pseudogene status. The CDR3 is 15 residues long. CDR3 residues: CASIPRGNFTGELFF. Written as DNA, the CDR3 is TGTGCCAGCATCCCGAGGGGGAATTTTACCGGGGAGCTGTTTTTT.

The chain employs TRBV7-2 and TRBJ1-5, with D tentatively TRBD1 (5 bases). CDR3 length equals 15 residues. CDR1 and CDR2 (germline): SGHTA, FQGNSA. V shed 1 base and J shed 0 bases, with 7 bases lying between them. CDR3: CASSLVTDSNQPQHF. The CDR3, as DNA: TGTGCCAGCAGCTTAGTGACAGATAGCAATCAGCCCCAGCATTTT.

This clonotype was seen only a few times. CDR3: CASSVSPTGDGDGYTF. CDR3 sequence (DNA): TGTGCCAGCAGCGTATCACCGACAGGGGATGGCGATGGCTACACCTTC. V usage is TRBV9 and J usage is TRBJ1-2; 8 bases are a match to TRBD1. V was clipped by 1 base and J by 6 bases; unmatched bases: 11. Germline assignment: CDR1 SGDLS and CDR2 YYNGEE. The CDR3 contains 16 residues.

CDR3 amino acids: CASSISNLDQPQHF. The CDR3 DNA reads as TGTGCCAGTAGTATTAGCAACCTCGATCAGCCCCAGCATTTT. The genes are TRBV19 and TRBJ1-5; no clear D. V lost 3 bases to trimming and J lost 5 bases, with 11 bases between them. Per germline, CDR1 LNHDA and CDR2 SQIVND (reference sequence). CDR3 length: 14 amino acids. The full variable domain, rest sourced from reference TRBV19 and TRBJ1-5, is DGGITQSPKYLFRKEGQNVTLSCEQNLNHDAMYWYRQDPGQGLRLIYYSQIVNDFQKGDIAEGYSVSREKKESFPLTVTSAQKNPTAFYLCASSISNLDQPQHFGDGTRLSIL.

The gene calls are TRBV28 and TRBJ2-1; D perhaps matches TRBD2 (5 bases). CDR1 and CDR2 (germline): MDHEN, SYDVKM. V lost 8 bases and J 0 bases, leaving 23 bases between the germline ends. This CDR3 is 18 amino acids long. CDR3 in amino acids: CASYPGRAPFSSYNEQFF. The CDR3, as DNA: TGTGCCAGCTACCCTGGGCGGGCCCCGTTCAGCTCCTACAATGAGCAGTTCTTC.

V is TRBV10-3 and J is TRBJ2-7; 8 bases align to TRBD2. The germline CDR1 and CDR2 sequences are ENHRY and SYGVKD. Unmatched junction bases numbered 7, after V lost 10 bases and J lost 5 bases. CDR3 length equals 12 residues. CDR3 sequence: CATIGGAHEQYF. In DNA form, the CDR3 reads TGTGCCACCATCGGGGGGGCCCACGAGCAGTACTTC.

In this sample, this clonotype turned up a few times. V and J are TRBV4-2 and TRBJ1-1, with 9 bases that match TRBD1. V shed 1 base, J shed 4 bases, and the junction held 10 bases outside the gene matches. Germline CDR1 and CDR2: LGHNA and YNFKEQ. The CDR3 loop spans 17 amino acids. Here the CDR3 DNA reads TGTGCCAGCAGCCAAGGCGACGGACAGGGGCTCGGCACTGAAGCTTTCTTT. Translating it yields CASSQGDGQGLGTEAFF.

This chain uses TRBV20-1 with TRBJ2-5; the D gene is possibly TRBD1 (6 bases). Deletions cut 6 bases from V and 1 base from J, with 18 bases between. The CDR3 is made up of 15 amino acids. Germline CDR1 is DFQATT and CDR2 is SNEGSKA (reference sequence). The CDR3 protein is CSADDQARGQETQYF. The CDR3 nucleotides read TGCAGTGCCGATGACCAGGCCAGGGGCCAAGAGACCCAGTACTTC.

This clonotype appeared a few times. The chain combines TRBV5-1 with TRBJ1-4, with D hard to call. Germline V lookup: CDR1 SGHRS, CDR2 YFSETQ. Trimming left V 2 bases short and J 0 bases short, with 8 bases between. This CDR3 comprises 15 residues. The CDR3 here is CASSFDSSTNEKLFF. For the CDR3, the DNA is TGCGCCAGCAGCTTTGATTCCTCAACTAATGAAAAACTGTTTTTT.

In its sample, this clonotype was seen a few times. The chain recombines TRBV5-6 with TRBJ2-3, with 7 bases aligning to TRBD2. Germline trimming cut 5 bases from V and 4 bases from J; bases unmatched to any gene: 10. CDR3 length: 15 residues. The V gene's germline CDR1 is SGHDT and CDR2 YYEEEE. The chain's CDR3 is CASRTGTIVSDTQYF. The DNA for the CDR3 is TGTGCCAGCAGGACCGGGACTATCGTCTCAGATACGCAGTATTTT.

This clonotype was seen at least ten times. This chain joins TRBV19 and TRBJ2-2; D not resolved. CDR1 is LNHDA, CDR2 SQIVND, per germline (reference sequence). V lost 10 bases to trimming and J lost 2 bases, with 14 bases between them. The CDR3 totals 14 residues. The CDR3 here is CATRPGQNTGELFF. The DNA for the CDR3 is TGTGCCACTCGACCCGGGCAAAACACCGGGGAGCTGTTTTTT.

This clonotype was counted between two and nine times. The J gene is TRBJ1-3, the V gene TRBV11-2; D gene unclear. CDR3 length: 13 amino acids. V lost 5 bases, J lost 2 bases, and 7 bases lay in between. Per germline, CDR1 SGHAT and CDR2 FQNNGV. CDR3 amino acids: CASSQEAGNTIYF. CDR3 nucleotide sequence: TGTGCCAGCAGCCAGGAGGCTGGAAACACCATATATTTT.

Of note for this clonotype: Being one base from a much bigger clone, this may be a read error. The genes are TRBV2 and TRBJ2-2, with D maybe TRBD1 (6 bases). Looked up from germline, CDR1 is SNHLY and CDR2 is FYNNEI. The CDR3 has 14 residues. The germline V and J ends were trimmed by 7 bases and 6 bases, with 15 bases remaining between them. The CDR3 here is CASTRTANAGELFF. For the CDR3, the DNA is TGTGCCAGCACCCGGACAGCTAACGCCGGGGAGCTGTTTTTT.

This clonotype came up a few times. The genes are TRBV4-2 and TRBJ2-2; TRBD2 aligns across 11 bases. V lost 1 base, J lost 1 base, and 5 bases stayed unmatched. Germline loops: CDR1 LGHNA, CDR2 YNFKEQ. This CDR3 spans 18 amino acids. CDR3 bases: TGTGCCAGCAGCCAAGTCTCACTAGCGGGGGAGAACACCGGGGAGCTGTTTTTT. Translating it yields CASSQVSLAGENTGELFF.

This clonotype turned up a few times. This sequence joins TRBV5-1 and TRBJ2-6; 8 bases map to TRBD2. The CDR3 covers 19 residues. V lost 3 bases to trimming and J lost 1 base; unmatched junction nucleotides: 12. Germline V gives CDR1 SGHRS, CDR2 YFSETQ. CDR3: CASSYWTSPESSGANVLTF. The CDR3 region has the DNA TGCGCCAGCAGCTACTGGACTAGCCCAGAATCATCTGGGGCCAACGTCCTGACTTTC.